This TCR beta chain was identified during a study of cytomegalovirus exposure and HLA in healthy donors. It was with 60 Vbeta and 13 Jbeta primers that the PCR ran. Sequencing used immunoSEQ multiplex PCR; TCRdb keeps in-frame clones, though not all of them. The sample includes 140,000 to 150,000 clones. The CDR3 covers 17 residues. V dropped 4 bases and J dropped 3; count of bases not matched to a gene: 11. CDR1 LGHNA and CDR2 YNFKEQ come from the germline V gene. Study findings and constraints: Earlier analysis looked at TCR beta V segments, and most were productive about 90% or about 30% of the time.

With respect to this clone: Its specificity is unknown.

Donors in the study were healthy people who gave bone marrow. Sequencing used PBMCs. The V gene is TRBV4-2, the J gene TRBJ1-1; 10 positions agree with TRBD1. This sequence originates from a male donor in good health and CMV-seronegative. CDR3 in amino acids: CASSPVPGQGTYTEAFF. Here the CDR3 DNA reads TGTGCCAGCAGCCCCGTCCCGGGACAGGGGACCTACACTGAAGCTTTCTTT.